The following is a T cell receptor beta chain sequence with its context. The assay was immunoSEQ multiplex PCR, and TCRdb's table has in-frame clones only and misses some. The sample records 25,000 to 35,000 clones, approximately 94% being singletons. These data belong to a study of control samples from healthy donors and cancer patients. The CDR3 sequence is 14 residues long. The germline V gene has CDR1 SQVTM and CDR2 ANQGSEA. The J segment lost 10 bases and the V segment lost 6 bases, leaving 13 bases of the junction unmatched. The sequencing input was blood. The rearrangement uses TRBV29-1 and TRBJ2-1; 9 nucleotides match TRBD2. This receptor was identified in a man in his sixties in good health. CDR3 nucleotide sequence: TGCAGCGTGGTCCAGAGCGGGGGGCCCAAAGAGCAGTTCTTC. Encoded protein: CSVVQSGGPKEQFF.